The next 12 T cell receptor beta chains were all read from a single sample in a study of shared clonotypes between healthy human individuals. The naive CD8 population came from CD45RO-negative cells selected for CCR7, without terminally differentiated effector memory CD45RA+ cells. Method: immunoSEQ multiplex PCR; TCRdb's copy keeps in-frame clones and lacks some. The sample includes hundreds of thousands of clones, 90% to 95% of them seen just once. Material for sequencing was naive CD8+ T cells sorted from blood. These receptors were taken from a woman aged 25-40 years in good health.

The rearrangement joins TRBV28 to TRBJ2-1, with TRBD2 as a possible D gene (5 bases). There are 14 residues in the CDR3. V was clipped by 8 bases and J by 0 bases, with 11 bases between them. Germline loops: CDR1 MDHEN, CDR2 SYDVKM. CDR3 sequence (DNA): TGTGCCAGCGGACTCATCGGCTCCTACAATGAGCAGTTCTTC. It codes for CASGLIGSYNEQFF.

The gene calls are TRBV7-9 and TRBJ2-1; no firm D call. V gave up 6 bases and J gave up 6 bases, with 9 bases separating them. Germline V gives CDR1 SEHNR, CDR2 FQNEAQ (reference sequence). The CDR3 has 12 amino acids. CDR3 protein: CASRWRVNEQFF. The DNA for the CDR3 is TGTGCCAGCAGGTGGCGAGTCAATGAGCAGTTCTTC.

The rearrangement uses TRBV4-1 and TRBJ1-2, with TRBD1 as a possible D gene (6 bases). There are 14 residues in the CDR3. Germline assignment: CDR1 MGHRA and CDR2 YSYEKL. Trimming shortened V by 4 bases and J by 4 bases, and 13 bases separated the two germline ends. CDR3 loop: CASSPPGGPYGYTF. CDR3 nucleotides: TGCGCCAGCAGCCCTCCGGGGGGCCCCTATGGCTACACCTTC.

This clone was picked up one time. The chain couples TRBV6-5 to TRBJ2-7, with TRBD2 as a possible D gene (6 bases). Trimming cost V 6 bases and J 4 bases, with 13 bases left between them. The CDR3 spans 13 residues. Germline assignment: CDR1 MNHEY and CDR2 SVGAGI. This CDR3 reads CASSLGRGYEQYF. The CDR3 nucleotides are TGTGCCAGCAGCCTCGGGAGAGGATACGAGCAGTACTTC.

The chain's CDR3 is CASTGLAGDEQYF. The CDR3 DNA reads TGTGCCAGCACGGGGCTAGCGGGAGACGAGCAGTACTTC. The rearrangement uses TRBV28 and TRBJ2-7, with 10 bases aligning to TRBD2. The germline CDR1 and CDR2 sequences are MDHEN and SYDVKM. The CDR3 has 13 residues. Germline trimming cut 7 bases from V and 5 bases from J; bases unmatched to any gene: 5.

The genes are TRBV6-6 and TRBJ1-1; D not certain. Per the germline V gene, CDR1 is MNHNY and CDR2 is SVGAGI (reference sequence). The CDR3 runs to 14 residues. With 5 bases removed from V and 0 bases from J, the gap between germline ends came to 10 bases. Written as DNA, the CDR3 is TGTGCCAGCAGTCATACAGAGATGAACACTGAAGCTTTCTTT. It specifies CASSHTEMNTEAFF.

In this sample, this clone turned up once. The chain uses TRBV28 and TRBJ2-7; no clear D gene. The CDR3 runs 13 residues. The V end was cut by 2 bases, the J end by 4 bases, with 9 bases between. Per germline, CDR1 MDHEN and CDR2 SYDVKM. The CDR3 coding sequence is TGTGCCAGCAGTTTAATTAGAGGTTACGAGCAGTACTTC. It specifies CASSLIRGYEQYF.

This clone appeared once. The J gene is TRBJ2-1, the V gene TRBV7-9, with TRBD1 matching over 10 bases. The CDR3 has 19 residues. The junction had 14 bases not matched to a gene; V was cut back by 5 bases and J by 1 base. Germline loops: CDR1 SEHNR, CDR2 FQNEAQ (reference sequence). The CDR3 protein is CASSSLGQGWGRSYNEQFF. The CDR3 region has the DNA TGTGCCAGCAGCAGCCTGGGACAGGGGTGGGGTCGGTCCTACAATGAGCAGTTCTTC.

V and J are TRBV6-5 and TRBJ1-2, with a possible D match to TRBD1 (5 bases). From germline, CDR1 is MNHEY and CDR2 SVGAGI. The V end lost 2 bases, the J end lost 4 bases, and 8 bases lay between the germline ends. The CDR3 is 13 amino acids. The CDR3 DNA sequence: TGTGCCAGCAGTTACGGGACCCTCTATGGCTACACCTTC. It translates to CASSYGTLYGYTF.

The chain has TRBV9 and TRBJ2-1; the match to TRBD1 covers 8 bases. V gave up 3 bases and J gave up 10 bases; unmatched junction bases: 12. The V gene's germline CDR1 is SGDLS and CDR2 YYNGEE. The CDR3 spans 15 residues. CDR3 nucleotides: TGTGCCAGCAGCGCCGCAGGGGGCGCCGAAGTGGAGCAGTTCTTC. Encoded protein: CASSAAGGAEVEQFF.

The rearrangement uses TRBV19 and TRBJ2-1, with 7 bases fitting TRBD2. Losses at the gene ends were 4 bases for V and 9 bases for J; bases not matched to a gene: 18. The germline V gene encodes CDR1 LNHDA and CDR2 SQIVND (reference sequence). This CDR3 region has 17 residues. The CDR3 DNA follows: TGTGCCAGTAGTAAACCTCCCCGGGACTATCCCTCCGGTGAGCAGTTCTTC. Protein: CASSKPPRDYPSGEQFF.

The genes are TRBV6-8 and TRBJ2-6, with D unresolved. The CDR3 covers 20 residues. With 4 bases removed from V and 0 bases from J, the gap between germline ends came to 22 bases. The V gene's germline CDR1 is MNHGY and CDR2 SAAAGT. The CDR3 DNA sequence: TGTGCCAGCAGTTCTTACACGGATCTCTTTCCGACCTCTGGGGCCAACGTCCTGACTTTC. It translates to CASSSYTDLFPTSGANVLTF.